This T cell receptor (beta chain) stems from a study of blood T cells in healthy people across ages (dated by TCRdb to the mid-2010s). Background for the entire study: In model experiments, template switching captured about one uniquely barcoded TCR beta cDNA molecule for every two T cells. The donors were divided into four age groups: young (average around 17 years), middle-aged (about 40), aged (under 70) and long-lived (nearly 85). To track age-related changes in TCR beta repertoire diversity, the study relied on deep sequencing normalized with unique cDNA molecular identifiers. To avoid experimental bias, donors of different ages were randomly spread across the sequencing lanes. Two additional independent replicas of 1 million unique cDNA reads from the same blood draw were analyzed for two donors (one aged 18 to 30 and one aged 80 or older). Overall study outcomes, separate from this receptor: Because the CMV infection status of the donors was unknown, age-related changes in expanded clonotypes may potentially have been confounded. A strong correlation was found between observed TCR beta diversity and the percentage of naive T cells measured by flow cytometry. Conclusive comparison of naive and antigen-experienced compartments was prevented by the profiling of bulk unsorted PBMCs. Compared with the aged group, the long-lived group had more naive CD4+ T cells, fewer expanded clones and increased TCR diversity, suggesting age selection. Estimates of total diversity from one million sequenced T cells were regarded as lower bounds and underestimates. Observed TCR beta diversity per million T cells fell roughly linearly with age, and a significant reduction was already apparent by age about 43.

Systemically healthy Caucasian individuals from Russia, approximately 39 in total and aged roughly 6 to 95 years, were included as donors. About 9.6 milliliters of peripheral blood were collected from each donor into EDTA-treated Vacutainer tubes. Ficoll-Paque density-gradient centrifugation was used to isolate PBMCs, with at least 7 million per sample. Trizol reagent was used to extract total RNA from the PBMCs, yielding at least 6 micrograms per sample. For every donor, an aliquot of PBMCs went through flow cytometry to measure the percentages of naive CD45RAhigh/CD27high T cells. Relative to germline, V is missing 6 bases and J is missing 4 bases, with 6 bases of the junction outside any gene match. CDR1 and CDR2, looked up from the germline V gene, are ENHRY and SYGVKD. The CDR3 holds 15 amino acids from the cysteine to the phenylalanine. Only the CDR3 part of the read is kept: 45 bases, read in frame from the first base.

This clonotype has just a few counts. Its cognate antigen has yet to be identified. Per-base qualities were not stored, and no clone one base away is much larger. The protocol used for the library was 5' RACE. Data came from an Illumina HiSeq 2500. The second PCR ran for about 6 to 12 cycles and used a J-beta primer mix along with a sample-barcoded 5' primer. A unique molecular identifier was introduced onto each TCR beta cDNA molecule by a template-switch 5' adaptor carrying 12 random nucleotides. Each sample yielded at least 2.5 million CDR3-containing paired-end reads. The Mint cDNA synthesis kit, primed by a TRBC-specific oligonucleotide, was used to synthesize first-strand cDNA from all RNA. Following uracil-DNA glycosylase treatment, a first 18-cycle PCR with universal primers M1SS and BC2_uni_R was performed on all cDNA. The paper's data handling went like this. Normalization of each sample was performed by random selection of 1 million high-quality reads, each carrying a distinct molecular identifier. Instead of being binned into consensus sequences, reads that shared molecular identifiers were thrown out. MiTCR, with a Q25 quality threshold and the strictest error-elimination algorithm, was used for CDR3 identification, clonotype clustering and error correction. A nonparametric unseen species model with Euler transformation was used to estimate a lower bound on total TCR beta diversity. Using fastp trimming at Q25 and MiXCR clonotype assembly, TCRdb reanalyzed the public sequencing data and kept in-frame beta chains. Merged by CDR3 protein, the rows form single entries marked with the most common genes and DNA. TCRdb, not the original authors, processed these V and J calls. The sample table holds approximately 800,000 distinct CDR3 sequences, of which about half were seen once. The ten largest make up approximately 18% of the sample.

The chain employs TRBV10-3 and TRBJ2-3; TRBD1 agrees with 11 junctional bases. Input material: blood. This receptor was identified in an elderly man in good health. The nucleotides read TGTGCCATCAGGGGGCGGACAGGGGGCGCAGATACGCAGTATTTT. This is translated as CAIRGRTGGADTQYF.